This T cell receptor beta chain is from a study of blood T cell repertoires in COVID-19. Assay used: immunoSEQ multiplex PCR; TCRdb lists only in-frame clones, some missing. The table includes under 500,000 clones, 87% detected once. A single count supports this clone. Looked up from germline, CDR1 is MDHEN and CDR2 is SYDVKM. V was clipped by 4 bases and J by 3 bases; unmatched bases: 6. This CDR3 region has 16 residues. The genes are TRBV28 and TRBJ2-6; TRBD1 agrees at 7 bases. The sequence was collected from a woman aged 18 to 35 with acute COVID-19. The sequenced sample was PBMCs or T cells enriched from blood (not recorded which). The CDR3 protein is CASSSRDRVGANVLTF. In DNA form, the CDR3 reads TGTGCCAGCAGTTCAAGAGACAGGGTTGGGGCCAACGTCCTGACTTTC.